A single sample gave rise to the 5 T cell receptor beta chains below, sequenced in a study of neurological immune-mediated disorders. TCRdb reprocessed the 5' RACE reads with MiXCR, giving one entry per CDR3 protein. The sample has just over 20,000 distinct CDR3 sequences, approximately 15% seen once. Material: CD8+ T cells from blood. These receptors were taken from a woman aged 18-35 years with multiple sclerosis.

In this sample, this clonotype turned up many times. CDR3 bases: TGTGCCAGCAGTTTTCCGACAGGGCCCACTGAAGCTTTCTTT. Encoded protein: CASSFPTGPTEAFF. The chain is built from TRBV27 and TRBJ1-1; TRBD1 agrees at 7 bases. The germline V gene has CDR1 MNHEY and CDR2 SMNVEV (reference sequence). This CDR3 has 14 residues. V was clipped by 3 bases and J by 4 bases; unmatched bases: 5.

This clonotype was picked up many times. The CDR3 loop is CSAKKWPTDTGELFF. In nucleotides, the CDR3 is TGCAGTGCCAAGAAGTGGCCTACTGACACCGGGGAGCTGTTTTTT. The V call is TRBV20-1, the J call TRBJ2-2; unclear D gene. V shed 6 bases and J shed 3 bases, with 17 bases lying between them. Germline-derived CDR1 and CDR2 are DFQATT and SNEGSKA (reference sequence). CDR3 size: 15 residues.

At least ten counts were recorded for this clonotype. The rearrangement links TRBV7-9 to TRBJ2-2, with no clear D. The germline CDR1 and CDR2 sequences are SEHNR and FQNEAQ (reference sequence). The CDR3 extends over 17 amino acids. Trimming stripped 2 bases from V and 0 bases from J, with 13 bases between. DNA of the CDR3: TGTGCCAGCAGCTTAATAGACGGCAGCGCGAACACCGGGGAGCTGTTTTTT. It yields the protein CASSLIDGSANTGELFF.

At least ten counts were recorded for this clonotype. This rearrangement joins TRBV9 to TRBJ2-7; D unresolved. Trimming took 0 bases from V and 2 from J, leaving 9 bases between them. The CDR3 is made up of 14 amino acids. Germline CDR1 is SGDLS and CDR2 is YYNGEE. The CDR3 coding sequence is TGTGCCAGCAGCGTAGAGCCAGCTACCTACGAGCAGTACTTC. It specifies CASSVEPATYEQYF.

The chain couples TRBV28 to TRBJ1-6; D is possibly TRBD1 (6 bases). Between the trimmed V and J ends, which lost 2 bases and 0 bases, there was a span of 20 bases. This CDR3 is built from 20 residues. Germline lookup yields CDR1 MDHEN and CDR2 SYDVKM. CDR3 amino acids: CASSLTSLVGAASYNSPLHF. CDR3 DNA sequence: TGTGCCAGCAGTTTAACCTCCTTGGTGGGGGCCGCCTCCTATAATTCACCCCTCCACTTT. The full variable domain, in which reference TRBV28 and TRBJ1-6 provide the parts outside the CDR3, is DVKVTQSSRYLVKRTGEKVFLECVQDMDHENMFWYRQDPGLGLRLIYFSYDVKMKEKGDIPEGYSVSREKKERFSLILESASTNQTSMYLCASSLTSLVGAASYNSPLHFGNGTRLTVT.